The subject of this entry is one TCR beta chain. Researchers sorted participants into cohorts using their self-reported clinical history. Donors in Cohort 3 counted as recovered after two negative PCRs, clearance, or symptom resolution. This CDR3 is built from 14 residues. The germline V gene has CDR1 PRHDT and CDR2 FYEKMQ (reference sequence). Germline trimming cut 4 bases from V and 3 bases from J; bases unmatched to any gene: 6. Profiling relied on immunoSEQ multiplex PCR, and the TCRdb table lists in-frame clones only, not all of them. The data hold almost 400,000 clones, with roughly 86% observed a single time. The data derive from a study of blood T cell repertoires in COVID-19. Study in general: Samples representing acute and convalescent COVID-19 were sourced from the United States, Italy and Spain. From T cells, B-cell-depleted T cells, or PBMCs came the material, which was cDNA or gDNA.

This chain uses TRBV13 with TRBJ2-7, with 7 bases identical to TRBD1. Material: PBMCs or T cells enriched from blood (not recorded which). The receptor's source is a woman between 25 and 40 years old who had recovered from COVID-19. The CDR3 loop is CASSYRDRSYEQYF. The CDR3 DNA reads TGTGCCAGCAGCTACAGGGACAGAAGCTACGAGCAGTACTTC.